This is a list of T cell receptor beta chains from one sample in a study of T cells in Graves' hyperthyroidism and ophthalmopathy. TCRdb fed the multiplex PCR reads into MiXCR, producing one record per CDR3 protein. The repertoire has almost 35,000 distinct CDR3 sequences, approximately 52% of them found once; the top ten carry roughly 27%. Sequencing input: blood. The receptors were sampled from a middle-aged woman with Graves' ophthalmopathy. Each CDR3 is given with its conserved first and last residue. The D gene is left open where the match is weak. Clone size is shown for a subset of rows, as once, few, many or a class of expanded clone.

v_gene	len	d_gene	j_gene	abundance	CDR3aa	CDR3nt
TRBV10-3	12	-	TRBJ2-7	-	CAISEPSGEQYF	TGTGCCATCAGTGAACCCTCGGGGGAGCAGTACTTC
TRBV20-1	13	-	TRBJ2-3	medium-sized	CSAILRSTDTQYF	TGCAGTGCTATCCTGCGTAGCACAGATACGCAGTATTTT
TRBV10-3	13	-	TRBJ2-2	-	CAISVGTAGELFF	TGTGCCATCAGTGTCGGGACGGCCGGGGAGCTGTTTTTT
TRBV10-2	14	-	TRBJ2-1	many	CASSEGGSYNEQFF	TGCGCCAGCAGTGAGGGGGGTTCCTACAATGAGCAGTTCTTC
TRBV19	15	TRBD1	TRBJ2-7	few	CASSLAGTGAYEQYF	TGTGCCAGTAGTTTAGCCGGGACAGGGGCCTACGAGCAGTACTTC
TRBV5-6	15	-	TRBJ2-3	many	CASTLFQTHTDTQYF	TGTGCCAGCACTCTATTCCAGACACACACAGATACGCAGTATTTT
TRBV4-1	18	TRBD1	TRBJ2-7	many	CASSQDILLGQGRNEQYF	TGCGCCAGCAGCCAAGACATCCTGCTCGGACAGGGGAGGAACGAGCAGTACTTC
TRBV9	14	-	TRBJ2-7	many	CASSALAYSYEQYF	TGTGCCAGCAGCGCCCTGGCGTACTCCTACGAGCAGTACTTC
TRBV4-1	13	-	TRBJ1-2	many	CASSQEAEDGYTF	TGCGCCAGCAGCCAAGAAGCAGAAGATGGCTACACCTTC
TRBV9	13	-	TRBJ2-7	-	CASSVGQGSGQYF	TGTGCCAGCAGCGTAGGGCAGGGATCGGGGCAGTACTTC
TRBV19	14	-	TRBJ1-1	-	CAGLAGGGNTEAFF	TGTGCCGGACTAGCGGGAGGGGGGAACACTGAAGCTTTCTTT
TRBV5-4	16	-	TRBJ1-1	many	CASSSGRGVVDTEAFF	TGTGCCAGCAGCTCAGGTCGGGGAGTAGTAGACACTGAAGCTTTCTTT
TRBV2	14	-	TRBJ1-4	-	CATRIQTTNEKLFF	TGTGCCACCAGAATCCAAACAACTAATGAAAAACTGTTTTTT
TRBV24-1	13	-	TRBJ2-2	-	CAIRTPNTGELFF	TGTGCCATCAGGACTCCGAACACCGGGGAGCTGTTTTTT
TRBV5-1	16	TRBD1	TRBJ1-2	-	CASSLGGTGVQYGYTF	TGCGCCAGCAGCTTGGGCGGGACAGGGGTCCAATATGGCTACACCTTC
TRBV20-1	17	TRBD1	TRBJ1-5	-	CSARGTGGAWQREPQHF	TGCAGTGCTAGGGGGACAGGGGGCGCATGGCAGAGGGAGCCCCAGCATTTT
TRBV29-1	14	TRBD1	TRBJ1-2	-	CSVGEQGSAYGYTF	TGCAGCGTTGGCGAACAGGGGTCGGCCTATGGCTACACCTTC
TRBV6-1	14	-	TRBJ1-6	many	CASRGSGAGSPLHF	TGTGCCAGCAGGGGCTCAGGGGCCGGGTCACCCCTCCACTTT
TRBV5-1	14	-	TRBJ1-1	many	CASSLGPRNTEAFF	TGCGCCAGCAGCTTGGGTCCTAGGAACACTGAAGCTTTCTTT
TRBV7-3	14	-	TRBJ2-2	medium-sized	CASSSWGNTGELFF	TGTGCCAGCAGCTCCTGGGGGAACACCGGGGAGCTGTTTTTT
TRBV6-1	15	TRBD2	TRBJ2-3	many	CASSEEAGGTDTQYF	TGTGCCAGCAGTGAAGAAGCGGGAGGAACAGATACGCAGTATTTT
TRBV20-1	16	TRBD2	TRBJ2-7	-	CSARGSSGGGAYEQYF	TGCAGTGCTAGAGGTTCAAGCGGGGGCGGGGCCTACGAGCAGTACTTC
TRBV3-1	14	-	TRBJ2-7	many	CASSPDRFSYEQYF	TGTGCCAGCAGCCCCGACCGATTCTCCTACGAGCAGTACTTC
TRBV7-9	12	-	TRBJ1-1	many	CASSLDDSEAFF	TGTGCCAGCAGCTTAGATGACAGTGAAGCTTTCTTT
TRBV20-1	15	-	TRBJ1-2	few	CSARDWGSQSYGYTF	TGCAGTGCTAGAGATTGGGGAAGCCAGAGCTATGGCTACACCTTC
TRBV6-5	12	TRBD1	TRBJ1-1	-	CASSSQGAWAFF	TGTGCCAGCAGTAGTCAGGGGGCCTGGGCTTTCTTT
TRBV5-1	14	-	TRBJ2-5	many	CASSLGTVQETQYF	TGCGCCAGCAGCTTGGGGACAGTTCAAGAGACCCAGTACTTC
TRBV19	11	-	TRBJ2-7	few	CASGTRYEQYF	TGTGCCAGTGGAACCCGATACGAGCAGTACTTC
TRBV7-6	15	TRBD2	TRBJ2-7	-	CASSLGEGLDYEQYF	TGTGCCAGCAGCTTAGGGGAGGGATTAGACTACGAGCAGTACTTC
TRBV19	13	-	TRBJ2-5	many	CASSMLVQETQYF	TGTGCCAGTAGTATGTTGGTGCAAGAGACCCAGTACTTC
TRBV24-1	21	TRBD2	TRBJ2-7	-	CATRRGLGLAGGGLPCWEQYF	TGTGCCACCAGGAGGGGGCTGGGACTAGCGGGGGGCGGACTACCTTGCTGGGAGCAGTACTTC
TRBV7-2	17	-	TRBJ1-2	-	CAGSLSYGTGKDYGCTF	-
TRBV5-8	13	-	TRBJ2-7	many	CASSRETTYEQYF	TGTGCCAGCAGCCGCGAGACTACTTACGAGCAGTACTTC
TRBV18	17	-	TRBJ2-5	-	CASSFTGRGLGTETQYF	TGTGCCAGCTCTTTCACCGGTAGAGGATTGGGCACTGAGACCCAGTACTTC
TRBV7-2	15	TRBD1	TRBJ2-5	many	CASSLVGTGRETQYF	TGTGCCAGCAGCTTAGTGGGGACAGGTCGAGAGACCCAGTACTTC
TRBV6-1	17	-	TRBJ1-4	many	CASSERAGRLSNEKLFF	TGTGCCAGCAGTGAACGCGCAGGGAGGCTTTCTAATGAAAAACTGTTTTTT
TRBV5-5	14	-	TRBJ1-1	once	CASSLEVYYTEAFF	TGTGCCAGCAGCTTGGAGGTGTACTACACTGAAGCTTTCTTT
TRBV20-1	12	-	TRBJ2-3	medium-sized	CSARVPGNTQYF	TGCAGTGCTAGAGTTCCAGGAAATACGCAGTATTTT
TRBV4-2	15	-	TRBJ1-4	many	CASSQPQGGSEKLFF	TGTGCCAGCAGCCAACCGCAGGGAGGGAGTGAAAAACTGTTTTTT
TRBV20-1	9	-	TRBJ2-1	once	CSARDEQFF	TGCAGTGCTAGAGATGAGCAGTTCTTC
TRBV10-3	21	-	TRBJ2-5	once	CAISERDSNEKLFFGSGTQYF	-
TRBV6-5	14	-	TRBJ2-1	-	CAISGGSSYNEQFF	TGTGCAATATCAGGGGGGAGCTCCTACAATGAGCAGTTCTTC
TRBV5-6	17	-	TRBJ1-6	many	CASSLLGQDFYNSPLHF	TGTGCCAGCAGCTTGCTCGGGCAGGATTTTTATAATTCACCCCTCCACTTT
TRBV19	14	TRBD1	TRBJ1-6	medium-sized	CASSYGTDNSPLHF	TGTGCCAGTAGTTACGGGACAGATAATTCACCCCTCCACTTT
TRBV2	11	-	TRBJ2-7	many	CASSQSDEQYF	TGTGCCAGCAGTCAGTCCGACGAGCAGTACTTC
TRBV27	15	-	TRBJ2-5	many	CASSLGRKPQETQYF	TGTGCCAGCAGTTTAGGCAGGAAGCCTCAAGAGACCCAGTACTTC
TRBV9	12	-	TRBJ1-3	-	CASSVSGVTIYF	TGTGCCAGCAGCGTCTCGGGAGTCACCATATATTTT
TRBV18	15	TRBD2	TRBJ2-5	once	CASPPTSGSQETQYF	TGTGCCAGCCCACCCACTAGCGGGAGTCAAGAGACCCAGTACTTC
TRBV7-8	16	TRBD1	TRBJ2-7	-	CASSPRAGAVRGEQYF	TGTGCCAGCAGCCCTAGGGCAGGAGCGGTCAGGGGGGAGCAGTACTTC
TRBV28	14	-	TRBJ1-4	many	CASSLWAGSEKLFF	TGTGCCAGCAGTTTATGGGCAGGTTCTGAAAAACTGTTTTTT
TRBV7-8	15	-	TRBJ1-3	-	CASRLPGGTGNTIYF	TGTGCCAGCAGACTTCCGGGGGGTACTGGAAACACCATATATTTT
TRBV12-3/TRBV12-4	13	TRBD1	TRBJ1-2	many	CASTAGTGKGYTF	TGTGCCAGCACCGCCGGGACAGGGAAGGGCTACACCTTC
TRBV7-2	16	TRBD2	TRBJ2-1	-	CASSLVFSGGYNEQFF	TGTGCCAGCAGCTTAGTGTTTAGCGGGGGATACAATGAGCAGTTCTTC
TRBV7-3	14	-	TRBJ2-6	-	CASSLTAGANVLTF	TGTGCCAGCAGCTTAACCGCAGGGGCCAACGTCCTGACTTTC